These T cell receptor beta chains were read from a single sample in a study of blood T cell repertoires in COVID-19. Produced via immunoSEQ multiplex PCR; TCRdb's table is partial and in-frame only. The sample contains about 150,000 clones, roughly 80% of which appear only once. Sequenced input: peripheral blood. Source of these receptors: a man between 60 and 70 years old with acute or convalescent COVID-19. CDR3s include the opening cysteine and the closing phenylalanine or tryptophan. Fields, in order: V gene, J gene, clone size, D gene, CDR3 protein, CDR3 DNA. D genes are given only for firm matches. The listing skips clone size in some rows; elsewhere it reads once, few, many or a size class.

>TRBV27|TRBJ2-3|NA|TRBD1
CASSRGQGSYTQYF
TGTGCCAGCAGCCGGGGACAGGGTTCTTATACGCAGTATTTT
>TRBV24-1|TRBJ2-2|NA|NA
CATSAGNTGELFF
TGTGCCACCAGTGCCGGTAACACCGGGGAGCTGTTTTTT
>TRBV14|TRBJ1-2|few|NA
CASSQVRERGYTF
TGTGCCAGCAGCCAAGTACGAGAGCGGGGCTACACCTTC
>TRBV9|TRBJ2-2|NA|TRBD2
CASTPGFGEGPSSGELFF
TGTGCCAGCACCCCAGGATTTGGGGAGGGCCCGTCCTCCGGGGAGCTGTTTTTT
>TRBV2|TRBJ1-1|few|TRBD1
CASSPGTGDTEAFF
TGTGCCAGCAGCCCCGGGACAGGGGACACTGAAGCTTTCTTT
>TRBV5-1|TRBJ2-1|NA|TRBD1
CASRKTYRGRYNEQFF
TGCGCCAGCAGGAAGACATACAGGGGGCGGTACAATGAGCAGTTCTTC
>TRBV29-1|TRBJ2-2|NA|TRBD2
CSGAGGANTGELFF
TGCAGCGGAGCGGGGGGCGCGAACACCGGGGAGCTGTTTTTT
>TRBV6-5|TRBJ2-1|NA|NA
CSRENSYNEQFF
TGTTCCCGGGAAAACTCCTACAATGAGCAGTTCTTC
>TRBV19|TRBJ1-2|NA|NA
CASSIGGSAGVTF
TGTGCCAGTAGTATAGGTGGATCCGCCGGGGTTACCTTC
>TRBV6-2/TRBV6-3|TRBJ2-1|once|NA
CASSYPAGLRVPRRDEQFF
TGTGCCAGCAGTTACCCGGCGGGTTTGAGAGTCCCCCGAAGGGATGAGCAGTTCTTC
>TRBV29-1|TRBJ1-1|few|NA
CSVRGVGEAFF
TGCAGCGTTCGGGGGGTGGGTGAAGCTTTCTTT
>TRBV6-5|TRBJ1-4|NA|NA
CASRPARRGDEKLFF
TGTGCCAGCAGGCCGGCGAGACGGGGGGATGAAAAACTGTTTTTT
>TRBV2|TRBJ1-1|NA|NA
CASSLRDWSNTEAFF
TGTGCCAGCAGTCTCCGGGACTGGTCGAACACTGAAGCTTTCTTT
>TRBV5-1|TRBJ2-5|NA|NA
CASSYGGSETQYF
TGCGCCAGCAGTTATGGGGGCTCGGAGACCCAGTACTTC
>TRBV28|TRBJ1-6|few|NA
CASSLTQGTLHF
TGTGCCAGCAGTTTGACCCAGGGAACCCTCCACTTT
>TRBV7-3|TRBJ1-4|few|NA
CASSLNGGEGEKLFF
TGTGCCAGCAGCTTAAACGGCGGGGAAGGGGAAAAACTGTTTTTT
>TRBV27|TRBJ1-2|once|NA
CASSLLYRVGGYTF
TGTGCCAGCAGTTTACTTTACAGGGTAGGTGGCTACACCTTC
>TRBV5-1|TRBJ2-1|NA|TRBD2
CASSPGTSGRVGYNEQFF
TGCGCCAGCAGCCCCGGGACTAGCGGGAGAGTGGGCTACAATGAGCAGTTCTTC
>TRBV5-5|TRBJ1-5|few|TRBD1
CASSLGQLISNQPQHF
TGTGCCAGCAGCCTGGGACAGCTTATTAGCAATCAGCCCCAGCATTTT
>TRBV4-3|TRBJ2-5|NA|NA
CASSQRAGGRETQYF
TGCGCCAGCAGCCAAAGGGCAGGGGGGCGAGAGACCCAGTACTTC